This entry lists 21 T cell receptor beta chains sequenced from one sample in a study of technical replicates of blood from a few donors. Generated by immunoSEQ multiplex PCR, the TCRdb table keeps only in-frame clones and is missing some. Altogether roughly 79,000 clones are present, 91% being singletons, with the ten largest covering 0.35% to 0.4%. The material sequenced was T cells isolated from PBMCs. Every receptor here comes from a human donor in good health. Some clones in this sample may be carry-over from other donors' samples.

The V call is TRBV7-9, the J call TRBJ1-2, with 7 bases identical to TRBD1. With V trimmed by 4 bases and J by 4 bases, 0 bases remained unmatched. CDR3 length equals 12 residues. CDR1 is SEHNR and CDR2 is FQNEAQ in the germline V gene (reference sequence). CDR3 nucleotide sequence: TGTGCCAGCAGCTGGGACAGCTATGGCTACACCTTC. This sequence encodes CASSWDSYGYTF.

The genes are TRBV19 and TRBJ2-1; 9 nucleotides line up with TRBD1. The CDR3 is 14 residues long. Unmatched junction bases numbered 7, after V lost 5 bases and J lost 8 bases. Germline CDR1 LNHDA, CDR2 SQIVND (reference sequence). CDR3 region: CASSAGTGLHEQFF. The CDR3, as DNA: TGTGCCAGTAGTGCCGGGACAGGGCTGCATGAGCAGTTCTTC.

Here the CDR3 DNA reads TGCAGCGTTGAACCCCGGGACAGGGATGATACGCAGTATTTT. It is translated as CSVEPRDRDDTQYF. The chain is built from TRBV29-1 and TRBJ2-3; 9 bases fit TRBD1. The V gene's germline CDR1 is SQVTM and CDR2 ANQGSEA. The CDR3 is made up of 14 amino acids. Germline trimming cut 2 bases from V and 6 bases from J; bases unmatched to any gene: 6.

This rearrangement joins TRBV7-8 to TRBJ1-2, with D possibly TRBD1 on 5 matching bases. V was cut by 5 bases and J by 0 bases, with 16 bases left in between. CDR1 is SGHVS, CDR2 FQNEAQ, per germline. This CDR3 contains 16 residues. The CDR3 reads CASSGGTGEPNYGYTF. The CDR3 DNA follows: TGTGCCAGCAGCGGAGGGACGGGGGAACCTAACTATGGCTACACCTTC.

J is TRBJ2-7 and V is TRBV5-1, with 7 bases identical to TRBD1. The CDR3 is made up of 15 amino acids. The J segment lost 0 bases and the V segment lost 0 bases, leaving 3 bases of the junction unmatched. Germline V gene sequence: CDR1 SGHRS, CDR2 YFSETQ. The CDR3 sequence: CASSLERQGSYEQYF. CDR3 in DNA: TGCGCCAGCAGCTTGGAAAGACAGGGCTCCTACGAGCAGTACTTC. Complete variable domain (other parts from reference TRBV5-1 and TRBJ2-7): KAGVTQTPRYLIKTRGQQVTLSCSPISGHRSVSWYQQTPGQGLQFLFEYFSETQRNKGNFPGRFSGRQFSNSRSEMNVSTLELGDSALYLCASSLERQGSYEQYFGPGTRLTVT.

This chain links TRBV5-1 with TRBJ2-5; D is perhaps TRBD1 (5 bases). TRBJ2-7 explains the end of the DNA better; the J call may be wrong. Germline V lookup: CDR1 SGHRS, CDR2 YFSETQ. The CDR3 has 14 amino acids. CDR3 coding DNA: TGCGCCAGCAGCTTCACAGGCCGAACCTACGAGCAGTACTTC. Its protein product is CASSFTGRTYEQYF.

This chain joins TRBV5-1 and TRBJ2-7; D might be TRBD1 (6 bases). The V and J ends lost 0 bases and 1 base respectively, with 17 bases between them. Germline V gene sequence: CDR1 SGHRS, CDR2 YFSETQ. This CDR3 comprises 17 residues. The CDR3: CASSLGSGGQGSYEQYF. The DNA for the CDR3 is TGCGCCAGCAGCTTGGGGAGCGGCGGGCAGGGGTCCTACGAGCAGTACTTC. Supplemented by reference TRBV5-1 and TRBJ2-7, the full variable domain reads KAGVTQTPRYLIKTRGQQVTLSCSPISGHRSVSWYQQTPGQGLQFLFEYFSETQRNKGNFPGRFSGRQFSNSRSEMNVSTLELGDSALYLCASSLGSGGQGSYEQYFGPGTRLTVT.

The gene calls are TRBV6-5 and TRBJ2-1; D gene ambiguous. This CDR3 spans 15 amino acids. V lost 2 bases and J 6 bases, leaving 14 bases between the germline ends. The germline CDR1 and CDR2 sequences are MNHEY and SVGAGI. The CDR3 sequence is CASSYNEVALNEQFF. Written as DNA, the CDR3 is TGTGCCAGCAGTTACAATGAGGTGGCGCTCAATGAGCAGTTCTTC.

This chain joins TRBV11-3 and TRBJ2-1; the D is unclear. The germline V and J ends were trimmed by 4 bases and 0 bases, with 10 bases remaining between them. Germline V gene data show CDR1 as SGHNT and CDR2 as YENEEA. This CDR3 spans 15 amino acids. CDR3 sequence reads: CASSSIVPSYNEQFF. CDR3 bases: TGTGCCAGCAGCTCAATAGTTCCCTCCTACAATGAGCAGTTCTTC.

This clone is deemed medium-sized. The chain joins TRBV20-1 to TRBJ1-1; unclear D gene. V was clipped by 0 bases and J by 11 bases, with 7 bases between them. Germline lookup yields CDR1 DFQATT and CDR2 SNEGSKA (reference sequence). The CDR3 loop spans 10 amino acids. CDR3 nucleotide sequence: TGCAGTGCTAGAGAGGAGAGGGCTTTCTTT. This gives the protein CSAREERAFF.

This chain joins TRBV19 and TRBJ1-4, with D possibly matching TRBD1 (5 bases). Germline V gene sequence: CDR1 LNHDA, CDR2 SQIVND (reference sequence). The CDR3 covers 16 residues. Trimming removed 2 bases at V and 0 bases at J, with 10 bases between. CDR3 amino acids: CASSIRGPTTNEKLFF. The CDR3, as DNA: TGTGCCAGTAGTATAAGGGGTCCGACAACTAATGAAAAACTGTTTTTT.

This rearrangement joins TRBV6-5 to TRBJ1-4; 12 bases fit TRBD1. Per germline, CDR1 MNHEY and CDR2 SVGAGI. CDR3 size: 16 residues. Trimming took 2 bases from V and 8 from J; bases not matched to a gene: 6. The CDR3 bases are TGTGCCAGCAGTTACCTGCTCGGGACAGGGGGCGAAAAACTGTTTTTT. Amino acids: CASSYLLGTGGEKLFF.

V usage is TRBV14 and J usage is TRBJ1-1; TRBD1 agrees at 9 bases. J lost 1 base, V lost 3 bases, and 0 bases had no gene match. The CDR3 extends over 14 amino acids. Germline CDR1 reads SGHDN; CDR2 reads FVKESK. CDR3 coding DNA: TGTGCCAGCAGCCAGGACAGGGGGAACACTGAAGCTTTCTTT. Protein product: CASSQDRGNTEAFF. Combining the CDR3 with reference TRBV14 and TRBJ1-1 gives the whole variable domain EAGVTQFPSHSVIEKGQTVTLRCDPISGHDNLYWYRRVMGKEIKFLLHFVKESKQDESGMPNNRFLAERTGGTYSTLKVQPAELEDSGVYFCASSQDRGNTEAFFGQGTRLTVV.

J is TRBJ2-3 and V is TRBV5-1, with 9 bases lining up with TRBD2. This CDR3 has 17 amino acids. The germline V gene has CDR1 SGHRS and CDR2 YFSETQ. Trimming took 3 bases from V and 2 from J; bases not matched to a gene: 10. CDR3 sequence reads: CASSSDLTSGATDTQYF. The DNA of the CDR3 is TGCGCCAGCAGCTCGGACCTGACTAGCGGAGCCACAGATACGCAGTATTTT. Combining the CDR3 with reference TRBV5-1 and TRBJ2-3 gives the whole variable domain KAGVTQTPRYLIKTRGQQVTLSCSPISGHRSVSWYQQTPGQGLQFLFEYFSETQRNKGNFPGRFSGRQFSNSRSEMNVSTLELGDSALYLCASSSDLTSGATDTQYFGPGTRLTVL.

The rearrangement uses TRBV9 and TRBJ1-4, with 12 bases that match TRBD1. The V gene's germline CDR1 is SGDLS and CDR2 YYNGEE. J was trimmed by 7 bases and V by 0 bases; bases with no gene match: 4. The CDR3 consists of 16 residues. The CDR3: CASSVGDRGRTEKLFF. CDR3 DNA sequence: TGTGCCAGCAGCGTAGGGGACAGGGGGCGCACTGAAAAACTGTTTTTT. Variable domain in full (rest from reference TRBV9 and TRBJ1-4): DSGVTQTPKHLITATGQRVTLRCSPRSGDLSVYWYQQSLDQGLQFLIQYYNGEERAKGNILERFSAQQFPDLHSELNLSSLELGDSALYFCASSVGDRGRTEKLFFGSGTQLSVL.

The chain combines TRBV5-4 with TRBJ2-5; perhaps TRBD1 as D (6 bases). Germline V lookup: CDR1 SGHNT, CDR2 YYREEE (reference sequence). This CDR3 contains 15 residues. Between the trimmed V and J ends, which lost 2 bases and 4 bases, there was a span of 15 bases. CDR3 sequence reads: CASSLNPGHPETQYF. The CDR3 region has the DNA TGTGCCAGCAGCTTAAACCCGGGACACCCAGAGACCCAGTACTTC.

DNA for the CDR3: TGCAGCGTTGAAGAGGCTAGCCCTAGGAGCTCCTACGAGCAGTACTTC. Its protein product is CSVEEASPRSSYEQYF. The chain links TRBV29-1 to TRBJ2-7; perhaps TRBD2 as D (5 bases). This CDR3 has 16 residues. Germline loops: CDR1 SQVTM, CDR2 ANQGSEA. Deletions cut 0 bases from V and 0 bases from J, with 15 bases between.

The V and J genes are TRBV5-4 and TRBJ1-1; 9 bases fit TRBD1. The junction had 9 bases not matched to a gene; V was cut back by 5 bases and J by 1 base. Germline-derived CDR1 and CDR2 are SGHNT and YYREEE (reference sequence). The CDR3 totals 16 residues. The CDR3 DNA reads TGTGCCAGCAGTAGAACAGGGGGCATAAAGAACACTGAAGCTTTCTTT. Its translation: CASSRTGGIKNTEAFF.

This sequence joins TRBV5-1 and TRBJ2-1; D perhaps matches TRBD2 (6 bases). Trimming removed 1 base from V and 5 bases from J, with 16 bases in between. This CDR3 comprises 16 residues. Germline V gene sequence: CDR1 SGHRS, CDR2 YFSETQ. The CDR3 DNA is TGCGCCAGCAGCTTGTGGGGGGAGCAAAGGGACAATGAGCAGTTCTTC. Its translation: CASSLWGEQRDNEQFF.

The gene calls are TRBV4-2 and TRBJ1-1, with D maybe TRBD1 (6 bases). The length of the CDR3 is 17 residues. V was pared by 0 bases and J by 3 bases, with 17 bases between. Per the germline V gene, CDR1 is LGHNA and CDR2 is YNFKEQ. The CDR3 DNA follows: TGTGCCAGCAGCCAAGACGGACCTCAGGGGATTGACACTGAAGCTTTCTTT. This translates into CASSQDGPQGIDTEAFF.

This rearrangement joins TRBV28 to TRBJ1-2; 10 positions match TRBD1. V was clipped by 5 bases and J by 4 bases; unmatched bases: 13. The CDR3 spans 17 residues. Germline-derived CDR1 and CDR2 are MDHEN and SYDVKM. The CDR3 coding sequence is TGTGCCAGCAGTCTCTTACGACAGGGGGCGCCGGGCTATGGCTACACCTTC. It yields the protein CASSLLRQGAPGYGYTF.